This TCR beta chain was retrieved from a study of shared clonotypes between healthy human individuals. In this sample, this clone turned up once. The input for sorted-subset replicate PCRs was about 200 ng DNA, about 29,000 T cell genomes. Produced via immunoSEQ multiplex PCR; TCRdb's table is partial and in-frame only. The table lists roughly 720,000 clones, roughly 87% of them singletons. The CDR3 has 19 amino acids. The ends lost 4 bases at V and 0 bases at J; junction bases unmatched: 10. Germline-derived CDR1 and CDR2 are SGHNT and YYREEE (reference sequence). Sequenced material: memory CD8+ T cells from PBMCs. Sample subset: CD45RO+ cells pooled with CCR7-negative TemRA cells. This receptor was taken from a man between 18 and 29 years old in good health. Some clones in this sample may be carry-over from other donors' samples. The rearrangement joins TRBV5-4 to TRBJ2-1; the match to TRBD2 covers 13 bases. Here the CDR3 reads CASSNGGLAGPSSYNEQFF. The CDR3 DNA follows: TGTGCCAGCAGCAATGGGGGACTAGCGGGACCCAGCTCCTACAATGAGCAGTTCTTC.